The 28 T cell receptor beta chains below were found in one sample sequenced in a study of shared clonotypes between healthy human individuals. The table came from immunoSEQ multiplex PCR; TCRdb's copy has only in-frame clones and leaves some out. The table has about 1.9 million clones, 93% seen once. Positively selected for CCR7, the CD45RO-negative cells used as naive CD8 cells excluded terminally differentiated effector memory CD45RA+ cells. Input material: naive CD8+ T cells from PBMCs. Every receptor here comes from a man between 18 and 35 years old in good health. Some clones in this sample may be carry-over from other donors' samples.

This chain uses TRBV12-5 with TRBJ2-2; 9 nucleotides match TRBD2. CDR3 length: 17 residues. V lost 6 bases and J lost 2; bases outside the gene matches: 10. Germline-derived CDR1 and CDR2 are LGHNT and FRNRAP. The CDR3 spells CASGFQVAGANTGELFF. The CDR3 nucleotides are TGTGCTAGTGGCTTTCAAGTAGCGGGAGCTAACACCGGGGAGCTGTTTTTT.

Remarks on this clone: At one boundary the junction diverges from the germline segment, which might be a read error. V gene TRBV6-5 combines with J gene TRBJ1-1; tentatively, D is TRBD1 (6 bases). This CDR3 region has 16 residues. Germline CDR1 reads MNHEY; CDR2 reads SVGAGI. The CDR3 protein is CASSYSWTDLNAEAFF. The CDR3 DNA is TGTGCCAGCAGTTACTCTTGGACAGACCTGAACGCTGAAGCTTTCTTT.

V is TRBV2 and J is TRBJ1-2, with a tentative D call TRBD1 (5 bases). The V and J ends lost 4 bases and 2 bases respectively, with 11 bases between them. CDR1 and CDR2 (germline): SNHLY, FYNNEI. The CDR3 length is 14 residues. In nucleotides, the CDR3 is TGTGCCAGCAGTGGACAGTACGGAAACTATGGCTACACCTTC. The encoded protein is CASSGQYGNYGYTF.

The V call is TRBV25-1, the J call TRBJ2-1; 13 positions agree with TRBD2. Trimming cost V 10 bases and J 8 bases; bases outside gene matches: 5. This CDR3 is built from 13 residues. Germline lookup yields CDR1 MGHDK and CDR2 SYGVNS. DNA of the CDR3: TGTGCCACCCGGACTAGCGGGAGCCATGAGCAGTTCTTC. This codes for CATRTSGSHEQFF.

The rearrangement links TRBV28 to TRBJ2-3; D remains ambiguous. CDR3 length: 15 residues. Trimming removed 7 bases from V and 2 bases from J, with 16 bases in between. Germline V gives CDR1 MDHEN, CDR2 SYDVKM. In DNA, the CDR3 is TGTGCCAGCAATCTGGTGGGCAGGTCCACAGATACGCAGTATTTT. Amino acids: CASNLVGRSTDTQYF.

For this clone: The sample has other DNA sequences that encode this CDR3 too. V is TRBV28 and J is TRBJ2-7; 8 bases are shared with TRBD2. Germline values: CDR1 MDHEN, CDR2 SYDVKM. J gave up 0 bases and V 6 bases, and 1 base lay outside the gene matches. This CDR3 has 13 amino acids. CDR3 residues: CASRSGSSYEQYF. In nucleotides, the CDR3 is TGTGCCAGCAGGAGCGGGAGCTCCTACGAGCAGTACTTC.

The CDR3, as DNA: TGTGCCAGCAGTTTATATTTGGGGAGTAACACTGAAGCTTTCTTT. This translates into CASSLYLGSNTEAFF. The chain uses TRBV27 and TRBJ1-1, with unresolved D. The germline V gene encodes CDR1 MNHEY and CDR2 SMNVEV (reference sequence). The CDR3 spans 15 residues. V was pared by 1 base and J by 2 bases, with 11 bases between.

This clone was recorded only once. The chain combines TRBV27 with TRBJ2-5, with D perhaps given as TRBD1 or TRBD2 (5 bases each). The V gene lost 7 bases and the J gene lost 5 bases, with 17 bases spanning the gap. CDR3 length: 14 amino acids. CDR1 and CDR2 (germline): MNHEY, SMNVEV (reference sequence). The CDR3 region has the DNA TGTGCCAGCACCCCCCGGGGCCCCCCGGAGACCCAGTACTTC. It translates to CASTPRGPPETQYF.

The V gene is TRBV14, the J gene TRBJ2-2, with D hard to call. CDR1 and CDR2 from the germline V gene are SGHDN and FVKESK. The CDR3 totals 15 residues. V was pared by 4 bases and J by 7 bases, with 16 bases between. The CDR3, as DNA: TGTGCCAGCAGCCCTCTAAGACCCGATGGCGGGGAGCTGTTTTTT. It encodes CASSPLRPDGGELFF.

The rearrangement links TRBV28 to TRBJ1-2; possibly TRBD1 for D (6 bases). V was shortened by 6 bases and J by 8 bases, with 25 bases between the two germline ends. The V gene's germline CDR1 is MDHEN and CDR2 SYDVKM. The CDR3 extends over 16 amino acids. This CDR3 reads CASSWSLRGLTGGYTF. Written as DNA, the CDR3 is TGTGCCAGCAGCTGGTCCCTCAGGGGACTCACGGGGGGCTACACCTTC.

V gene TRBV6-5 combines with J gene TRBJ2-7, with 9 bases aligning to TRBD1. V shed 2 bases and J 5 bases; nucleotides not matched to a gene: 7. CDR1 and CDR2 from the germline V gene are MNHEY and SVGAGI. The CDR3 contains 15 residues. The CDR3 is CASSYGQGTSNEQYF. CDR3 DNA sequence: TGTGCCAGCAGTTACGGACAGGGGACTTCTAACGAGCAGTACTTC.

This chain joins TRBV2 and TRBJ1-4; D might be TRBD1 (5 bases). From germline, CDR1 is SNHLY and CDR2 FYNNEI. Trimming pared 10 bases from V and 0 bases from J, leaving 21 bases between. CDR3 size: 17 residues. In DNA form, the CDR3 reads TGTGCCACCCTTCTCAGACTCCCACAGGCAACTAATGAAAAACTGTTTTTT. Its protein product is CATLLRLPQATNEKLFF.

The CDR3 reads CASSAISEQYF. The DNA of the CDR3 is TGTGCCAGCAGCGCGATAAGCGAGCAGTACTTC. The gene calls are TRBV7-9 and TRBJ2-7; D remains ambiguous. The CDR3 is 11 amino acids. CDR1 is SEHNR, CDR2 FQNEAQ, per germline (reference sequence). With 5 bases removed from V and 6 bases from J, the gap between germline ends came to 8 bases.

This chain joins TRBV19 and TRBJ2-5; 7 nucleotides agree with TRBD2. Trimming took 5 bases from V and 2 from J; bases not matched to a gene: 8. Germline CDR1 LNHDA, CDR2 SQIVND (reference sequence). CDR3 length: 15 residues. CDR3 DNA: TGTGCCAGTAGTTCCGACCTAGCGGATCAAGAGACCCAGTACTTC. It is translated as CASSSDLADQETQYF.

This chain links TRBV28 with TRBJ2-5, with D maybe TRBD1 (6 bases). From germline, CDR1 is MDHEN and CDR2 SYDVKM. The CDR3 runs 13 residues. Trimming took 6 bases from V and 3 from J, leaving 11 bases between them. CDR3 bases: TGTGCCAGCAGCCAGAGGACAGAAGAGACCCAGTACTTC. Its translation: CASSQRTEETQYF.

This chain joins TRBV27 and TRBJ1-1; D ambiguous. The V end was cut by 3 bases, the J end by 10 bases, with 21 bases between. The CDR3 is 15 amino acids. Germline loops: CDR1 MNHEY, CDR2 SMNVEV (reference sequence). The CDR3 DNA follows: TGTGCCAGCAGTTTGTCCCCGGGAGCTAAAGGTGGAGCTTTCTTT. It codes for CASSLSPGAKGGAFF.

This clone was recorded a few times. This CDR3 reads CASRPGSGELFF. CDR3 in DNA: TGTGCCAGTCGCCCGGGGTCCGGGGAGCTGTTTTTT. This chain joins TRBV6-5 and TRBJ2-2; D may be TRBD2 (5 bases). This CDR3 contains 12 residues. V lost 9 bases and J lost 6, with 11 bases in between. Germline values: CDR1 MNHEY, CDR2 SVGAGI.

The chain carries TRBV30 and TRBJ2-7; D could derive from TRBD1 or TRBD2 (5 bases each). CDR1 GTSNPN and CDR2 SVGIG come from the germline V gene (reference sequence). V shed 3 bases and J shed 6 bases, with 12 bases lying between them. CDR3 length equals 12 residues. CDR3 loop: CAWRRGPGEQYF. CDR3 sequence (DNA): TGTGCCTGGAGGAGGGGTCCGGGCGAGCAGTACTTC. The complete variable domain, with remaining parts taken from reference TRBV30 and TRBJ2-7, reads SQTIHQWPATLVQPVGSPLSLECTVEGTSNPNLYWYRQAAGRGLQLLFYSVGIGQISSEVPQNLSASRPQDRQFILSSKKLLLSDSGFYLCAWRRGPGEQYFGPGTRLTVT.

The chain carries TRBV9 and TRBJ2-7; 7 positions agree with TRBD1. Germline trimming cut 1 base from V and 2 bases from J; bases unmatched to any gene: 6. Germline assignment: CDR1 SGDLS and CDR2 YYNGEE. This CDR3 has 15 amino acids. CDR3 region: CASSVTPGTAYEQYF. CDR3 in DNA: TGTGCCAGCAGCGTAACGCCCGGGACAGCCTACGAGCAGTACTTC.

This rearrangement joins TRBV7-2 to TRBJ1-4; perhaps TRBD1 as D (5 bases). The CDR3 has 15 amino acids. Trimming removed 2 bases at V and 2 bases at J, with 9 bases between. CDR1 and CDR2 from the germline V gene are SGHTA and FQGNSA. CDR3 bases: TGTGCCAGCAGCTTACTGGGACTGACTAATGAAAAACTGTTTTTT. This gives the protein CASSLLGLTNEKLFF.

In regard to this clone: The sample carries other DNA sequences with the same CDR3. The chain carries TRBV9 and TRBJ2-7; weak D call: TRBD2 (5 bases). V was shortened by 3 bases and J by 6 bases, with 10 bases between the two germline ends. This CDR3 region has 12 residues. Germline-derived CDR1 and CDR2 are SGDLS and YYNGEE. The CDR3: CASSAPDSEQYF. The CDR3 region has the DNA TGTGCCAGCAGCGCTCCGGACTCCGAGCAGTACTTC. Full variable domain (rest looked up from reference TRBV9 and TRBJ2-7): DSGVTQTPKHLITATGQRVTLRCSPRSGDLSVYWYQQSLDQGLQFLIQYYNGEERAKGNILERFSAQQFPDLHSELNLSSLELGDSALYFCASSAPDSEQYFGPGTRLTVT.

This clone was counted between two and nine times. The chain joins TRBV10-3 to TRBJ1-1; weak D call: TRBD1 (5 bases). Germline V lookup: CDR1 ENHRY, CDR2 SYGVKD. Deletions cut 2 bases from V and 3 bases from J, with 10 bases between. This CDR3 comprises 14 residues. The CDR3 reads CAISEIGVHTEAFF. The CDR3 coding sequence is TGTGCCATCAGTGAGATAGGGGTTCACACTGAAGCTTTCTTT.

This clone has just a few counts. The chain uses TRBV11-2 and TRBJ2-2, with a weak D call TRBD2 (5 bases). The CDR3 is made up of 13 amino acids. In germline, CDR1 is SGHAT, CDR2 FQNNGV. The V end lost 5 bases, the J end lost 8 bases, and 12 bases lay between the germline ends. CDR3 coding DNA: TGTGCCAGCAGCCTCGGGATTAGGGGGGAGCTGTTTTTT. It codes for CASSLGIRGELFF.

V is TRBV9 and J is TRBJ2-5; D remains ambiguous. The ends were cut back, 0 bases at V and 11 bases at J, with 11 bases in the middle. Germline CDR1 SGDLS, CDR2 YYNGEE. The CDR3 covers 12 residues. The CDR3 protein is CASSVDLDYQYF. CDR3 coding DNA: TGTGCCAGCAGCGTAGACCTAGATTATCAGTACTTC.

This chain links TRBV7-3 with TRBJ2-2; 10 positions agree with TRBD2. The V and J ends lost 5 bases and 6 bases, in that order; junction bases with no gene match: 6. This CDR3 contains 15 residues. Germline lookup yields CDR1 SGHTA and CDR2 FQGTGA. The CDR3 DNA is TGTGCCAGCAGCCAAATTAGCGGGAGGTCCGGGGAGCTGTTTTTT. Protein sequence: CASSQISGRSGELFF.

The rearrangement links TRBV7-9 to TRBJ2-1; no clear D gene. Germline CDR1 reads SEHNR; CDR2 reads FQNEAQ (reference sequence). V lost 1 base and J 5 bases, leaving 9 bases between the germline ends. The CDR3 runs to 14 residues. CDR3 nucleotide sequence: TGTGCCAGCAGCTTAGTGGTAACCCACAATGAGCAGTTCTTC. Translated, it gives CASSLVVTHNEQFF.

The rearrangement links TRBV7-8 to TRBJ2-1; the D is unclear. CDR1 and CDR2 from the germline V gene are SGHVS and FQNEAQ. The ends were cut back, 2 bases at V and 5 bases at J, with 7 bases in the middle. The CDR3 is 13 amino acids. CDR3 protein: CASSLRTHNEQFF. In DNA form, the CDR3 reads TGTGCCAGCAGCTTAAGGACCCACAATGAGCAGTTCTTC.

The CDR3 here is CASSEGLAGRTDTQYF. Here the CDR3 DNA reads TGTGCCAGCAGCGAAGGACTAGCGGGACGCACAGATACGCAGTATTTT. The chain is built from TRBV11-2 and TRBJ2-3; 12 positions match TRBD2. CDR3 length: 16 amino acids. In germline, CDR1 is SGHAT, CDR2 FQNNGV. V trimming: 5 bases; J trimming: 1 base; junction bases outside the gene matches: 4.